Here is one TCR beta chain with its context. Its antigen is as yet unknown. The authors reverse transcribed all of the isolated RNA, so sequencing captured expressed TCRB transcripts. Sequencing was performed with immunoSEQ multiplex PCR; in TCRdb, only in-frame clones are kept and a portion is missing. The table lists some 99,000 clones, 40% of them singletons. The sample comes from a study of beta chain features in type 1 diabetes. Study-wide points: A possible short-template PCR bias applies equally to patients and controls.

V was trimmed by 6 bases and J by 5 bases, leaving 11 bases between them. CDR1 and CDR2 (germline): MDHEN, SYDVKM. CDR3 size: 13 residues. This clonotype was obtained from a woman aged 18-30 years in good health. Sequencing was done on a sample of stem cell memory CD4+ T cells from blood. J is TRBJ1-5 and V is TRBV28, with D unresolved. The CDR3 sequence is CASSSQIYQPQHF. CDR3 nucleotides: TGTGCCAGCAGCTCGCAGATTTATCAGCCCCAGCATTTT.